These T cell receptor beta chains were read from a single sample in a study of CD8+ T cells in alopecia areata. Assay: immunoSEQ multiplex PCR; the TCRdb copy retains only in-frame clones and omits some. Altogether roughly 100,000 clones are present, approximately 60% being singletons, with the ten largest covering about 9%. Sequenced: CD4+ T cells sorted from blood. The receptor source for this set is a human donor in good health. Both conserved end residues are part of each CDR3. The D gene is left open where the match is weak. The size field is filled for only some rows; it gives once, few, many or a size class.

V: TRBV5-6; D: NA; J: TRBJ1-3; size: NA; CDR3: CASSLAGFARSGNTIYF; DNA: TGTGCCAGCAGCTTGGCAGGATTTGCTAGGTCTGGAAACACCATATATTTT
V: TRBV6-1; D: NA; J: TRBJ1-5; size: NA; CDR3: CAESDSENQPQHF; DNA: TGTGCCGAGTCGGACAGTGAAAATCAGCCCCAGCATTTT
V: TRBV29-1; D: NA; J: TRBJ2-1; size: NA; CDR3: CSARTLTYNEQFF; DNA: TGCAGCGCCCGGACCCTAACCTACAATGAGCAGTTCTTC
V: TRBV5-6; D: NA; J: TRBJ1-2; size: NA; CDR3: CASSRTDSPNYGYTF; DNA: TGTGCCAGCAGCCGAACGGACAGCCCTAACTATGGCTACACCTTC
V: TRBV30; D: NA; J: TRBJ2-7; size: NA; CDR3: CAWRKVEGLGREQYF; DNA: TGTGCCTGGAGAAAGGTAGAGGGGCTGGGGCGCGAGCAGTACTTC
V: TRBV5-5; D: TRBD1; J: TRBJ2-1; size: NA; CDR3: CASSLTGTGGRNEQFF; DNA: TGTGCCAGCAGCTTGACTGGGACAGGGGGCAGGAATGAGCAGTTCTTC
V: TRBV27; D: TRBD1; J: TRBJ1-1; size: NA; CDR3: CASSPYRGPEAFF; DNA: TGTGCCAGCAGCCCTTACAGGGGCCCTGAAGCTTTCTTT
V: TRBV7-2; D: NA; J: TRBJ1-5; size: NA; CDR3: CASSLRGDQPQHF; DNA: TGTGCCAGCAGCTTACGCGGTGACCAGCCCCAGCATTTT
V: TRBV7-2; D: NA; J: TRBJ2-3; size: NA; CDR3: CASSLDRGTDTQYF; DNA: TGTGCCAGCAGCTTAGACAGGGGCACAGATACGCAGTATTTT
V: TRBV29-1; D: NA; J: TRBJ1-1; size: NA; CDR3: CSGNWGASEAFF; DNA: TGCAGCGGGAACTGGGGGGCAAGTGAAGCTTTCTTT
V: TRBV25-1; D: TRBD1; J: TRBJ2-1; size: NA; CDR3: CASSGTGTGEVNEQFF; DNA: TGTGCCAGCAGTGGGACCGGGACAGGGGAGGTAAATGAGCAGTTCTTC
V: TRBV5-1; D: NA; J: TRBJ2-5; size: NA; CDR3: CASSFGGEETQYF; DNA: TGCGCCAGCAGCTTCGGCGGGGAGGAGACCCAGTACTTC
V: TRBV20-1; D: NA; J: TRBJ2-5; size: medium-sized; CDR3: CSALGETQYF; DNA: TGCAGTGCTCTCGGGGAGACCCAGTACTTC
V: TRBV7-9; D: NA; J: TRBJ2-1; size: few; CDR3: CASSFMGRKDEQFF; DNA: TGTGCCAGCAGCTTCATGGGCAGGAAGGATGAGCAGTTCTTC
V: TRBV5-1; D: TRBD1; J: TRBJ1-1; size: NA; CDR3: CASNTGGANTEAFF; DNA: TGCGCCAGCAACACAGGGGGCGCGAACACTGAAGCTTTCTTT
V: TRBV4-2; D: NA; J: TRBJ2-2; size: NA; CDR3: CASSQVTGTNTGELFF; DNA: TGTGCCAGCAGCCAAGTCACAGGCACGAACACCGGGGAGCTGTTTTTT
V: TRBV21-1; D: NA; J: TRBJ1-6; size: few; CDR3: CASSCRDREDSPLHF; DNA: TGTGCCAGCAGCTGTCGGGACAGGGAGGATTCACCCCTCCACTTT
V: TRBV2; D: NA; J: TRBJ2-2; size: NA; CDR3: CASSERASANTGELFF; DNA: TGTGCCAGCAGTGAAAGGGCTAGTGCGAACACCGGGGAGCTGTTTTTT
V: TRBV29-1; D: TRBD1; J: TRBJ2-1; size: few; CDR3: CSGRDRGRAGRWNEQFF; DNA: TGCAGCGGCCGGGACAGGGGGCGCGCAGGGAGATGGAATGAGCAGTTCTTC
V: TRBV29-1; D: NA; J: TRBJ2-3; size: NA; CDR3: CSVKVRSLRSATSTDTQYF; DNA: TGCAGCGTTAAAGTCAGGAGTCTCCGGTCCGCTACTAGCACAGATACGCAGTATTTT
V: TRBV29-1; D: NA; J: TRBJ1-1; size: NA; CDR3: CSVEGGVMNTEAFF; DNA: TGCAGCGTTGAGGGGGGGGTCATGAACACTGAAGCTTTCTTT
V: TRBV2; D: TRBD2; J: TRBJ2-3; size: NA; CDR3: CASSVRRGGSPTDTQYF; DNA: TGTGCCAGCAGTGTTCGGCGGGGGGGCTCCCCCACAGATACGCAGTATTTT
V: TRBV5-4; D: TRBD2; J: TRBJ2-5; size: NA; CDR3: CASSLGLAGAQETQYF; DNA: TGTGCCAGCAGCTTAGGACTAGCGGGGGCACAAGAGACCCAGTACTTC
V: TRBV19; D: TRBD1; J: TRBJ1-4; size: NA; CDR3: CATRTGQGGTNEKLFF; DNA: TGTGCCACGAGGACGGGACAGGGGGGAACTAATGAAAAACTGTTTTTT
V: TRBV29-1; D: TRBD2; J: TRBJ2-2; size: NA; CDR3: CSVVGPAGGADTGELFF; DNA: TGCAGCGTTGTGGGGCCGGCGGGGGGCGCCGACACCGGGGAGCTGTTTTTT
V: TRBV30; D: TRBD1; J: TRBJ2-4; size: NA; CDR3: CAWRGTGGFKNIQYF; DNA: TGTGCCTGGAGAGGGACAGGGGGCTTCAAAAACATTCAGTACTTC
V: TRBV2; D: NA; J: TRBJ1-2; size: few; CDR3: CASSEALQWAVGYTF; DNA: TGTGCCAGCAGTGAAGCGCTTCAGTGGGCTGTAGGCTACACCTTC
V: TRBV7-9; D: NA; J: TRBJ2-7; size: few; CDR3: CASSLGTPRDEQYF; DNA: TGTGCCAGCAGCTTAGGGACTCCGAGGGACGAGCAGTACTTC
V: TRBV5-1; D: NA; J: TRBJ1-5; size: few; CDR3: CASSLYSNQPQHF; DNA: TGCGCCAGCAGTTTATATAGCAATCAGCCCCAGCATTTT
V: TRBV7-3; D: NA; J: TRBJ2-7; size: NA; CDR3: CASSLNQGNEQYF; DNA: TGTGCCAGCAGCTTAAACCAGGGGAACGAGCAGTACTTC
V: TRBV29-1; D: NA; J: TRBJ2-5; size: NA; CDR3: CSVEGLGNRETQYF; DNA: TGCAGCGTTGAGGGTCTGGGCAACCGAGAGACCCAGTACTTC
V: TRBV30; D: NA; J: TRBJ1-2; size: NA; CDR3: CAGISLRYGYTF; DNA: TGTGCCGGCATATCCCTACGCTATGGCTACACCTTC
V: TRBV29-1; D: TRBD1; J: TRBJ2-5; size: NA; CDR3: CSVPGTGVQETQYF; DNA: TGCAGCGTTCCCGGGACAGGGGTCCAAGAGACCCAGTACTTC
V: TRBV29-1; D: TRBD2; J: TRBJ2-3; size: few; CDR3: CSALSASGGPTDTQYF; DNA: TGCAGCGCCCTCTCCGCTAGCGGGGGACCCACAGATACGCAGTATTTT
V: TRBV7-9; D: NA; J: TRBJ2-5; size: NA; CDR3: CASSQWRTALQETQYF; DNA: TGTGCCAGCAGCCAGTGGCGGACAGCCTTACAAGAGACCCAGTACTTC
V: TRBV30; D: TRBD2; J: TRBJ2-5; size: NA; CDR3: CAWSSGGASKTQYF; DNA: TGTGCCTGGAGTAGCGGGGGGGCCTCGAAGACCCAGTACTTC
V: TRBV2; D: NA; J: TRBJ2-5; size: NA; CDR3: CASSVAGSQETQYF; DNA: TGTGCCAGCAGCGTAGCAGGCTCCCAAGAGACCCAGTACTTC